This is a list of T cell receptor beta chains from one sample in a study of early T cells in non-severe SARS-CoV-2 infection. TCRdb analysed the 5' RACE reads with MiXCR anew, one entry per CDR3 protein. Among approximately 70,000 distinct CDR3 sequences listed, under 15% were seen once. Source material: whole blood. The receptors derive from an adult who was a healthcare worker with PCR-confirmed SARS-CoV-2 infection or an uninfected control (not recorded which). Both conserved end residues are part of each CDR3. D genes are given only for firm matches. Clone size is stated in some rows and not others, as once, few, many or a class when expanded.

V gene,clone size,J gene,D gene,CDR3 DNA,CDR3 protein
TRBV7-2,few,TRBJ1-1,.,TGTGCCAGCAGCTCCCGACGGAACACTGAAGCTTTCTTT,CASSSRRNTEAFF
TRBV29-1,many,TRBJ2-7,.,TGCAGCGTTGAAAGTCAGAGCTACGAGCAGTACTTC,CSVESQSYEQYF
TRBV20-1,once,TRBJ1-2,.,TGCAGTGCTTCCCCGGGAGGGGGGCTTTTGGGAGGCTACACCTTC,CSASPGGGLLGGYTF
TRBV12-3/TRBV12-4,.,TRBJ1-5,.,TGTGCCAGCAGCGAAGGGGACACCTATCAGCCCCAGCATTTT,CASSEGDTYQPQHF
TRBV28,.,TRBJ1-2,.,TGTGCCAGCAGTCCGGGACCGGGATATGGCTACACCTTC,CASSPGPGYGYTF
TRBV7-2,many,TRBJ2-7,TRBD1,TGTGCCAGCAGCTTTTTGGGACAGTTAAATTCCATTTACGAGCAGTACTTC,CASSFLGQLNSIYEQYF
TRBV27,many,TRBJ2-1,TRBD2,TGTGCCAGCCTCCGCGAGGGAGGGAATGAGCAGTTCTTC,CASLREGGNEQFF
TRBV11-2,many,TRBJ2-7,.,TGTGCCAGCAGCGCTAGATTGGGGGAGTTTTTCTACGAGCAGTACTTC,CASSARLGEFFYEQYF
TRBV6-2/TRBV6-3,many,TRBJ2-1,TRBD2,TGTGCCAGCAGTTACGGGCCTAGCGGGAGTAATGAGCAGTTCTTC,CASSYGPSGSNEQFF
TRBV20-1,many,TRBJ2-7,.,TGCAGTGCTAGAGATGCGAGCAAAGCAGGGATCGAGCAGTACTTC,CSARDASKAGIEQYF
TRBV2,many,TRBJ1-1,.,TGTGCCAGCAGTGTCACAGGGCGCATGAACACTGAAGCTTTCTTT,CASSVTGRMNTEAFF
TRBV7-9,many,TRBJ2-1,.,TGTGCCAGCAGCCGCCTCACGTGGGCCCCGGCCAATGAGCAGTTCTTC,CASSRLTWAPANEQFF
TRBV2,many,TRBJ1-2,.,TGTGCCAGCAGTGAGGCAGACAACTATGGCTACACCTTC,CASSEADNYGYTF
TRBV10-3,many,TRBJ1-1,.,TGTGCCATCGGGACGGCAGGGGAAGCTTTCTTT,CAIGTAGEAFF
TRBV10-1,many,TRBJ2-2,.,TGCGCCAGCAGTACCTCCCTTACCGGGGAGCTGTTTTTT,CASSTSLTGELFF
TRBV19,few,TRBJ2-2,.,TGTGCCAGTAGTATCGAGGCGGAGAAGGGGGAGCTGTTTTTT,CASSIEAEKGELFF
TRBV7-2,many,TRBJ1-5,.,TGTGCCAGCAGCTCCCGTCTTGAGCAGCCCCAGCATTTT,CASSSRLEQPQHF
TRBV3-1,many,TRBJ2-7,.,TGTGCCAGCAGCCAAATCGGAAGCGGGCCCTCCTACGAGCAGTACTTC,CASSQIGSGPSYEQYF
TRBV5-4,many,TRBJ2-3,.,TGTGCCAGCAGCTTGGACAGGGCAGATACGCAGTATTTT,CASSLDRADTQYF
TRBV11-2,many,TRBJ2-1,TRBD2,TGTGCCAGCAGCTTACCCGGGACTACTAATAATGAGCAGTTCTTC,CASSLPGTTNNEQFF
TRBV9,few,TRBJ1-4,.,TGTGCCAGCAGCCCTCAGGAGGAAGAAAAACTGTTTTTT,CASSPQEEEKLFF
TRBV27,many,TRBJ2-1,.,TGTGCCAGCAGTTTATCTCCAGGTTCGATCGTCAATGAGCAGTTCTTC,CASSLSPGSIVNEQFF
TRBV5-1,few,TRBJ2-3,TRBD2,TGCGCCAGCAGCCCCGGGACTAGTTTTACAGATACGCAGTATTTT,CASSPGTSFTDTQYF
TRBV7-2,many,TRBJ2-3,TRBD2,TGTGCCAGCAGCTCCGCCCGTACTAGCGGGAGGGGAGATACGCAGTATTTT,CASSSARTSGRGDTQYF
TRBV14,.,TRBJ2-7,.,TGTGCCAGCAGCTTCTCCTCCTATCCCTACGAGCAGTACTTC,CASSFSSYPYEQYF
TRBV21-1,many,TRBJ2-7,.,TGTGCCAGCAGCAAAGCGCTATTGCAGGGTTGGGCGCACGAGCAGTACTTC,CASSKALLQGWAHEQYF
TRBV20-1,many,TRBJ1-2,.,TGCAGTGCTCCGGAGGGGATACACACGAACTATGGCTACACCTTC,CSAPEGIHTNYGYTF
TRBV13,.,TRBJ2-3,.,TGTGCCAGCAGCTCTCCAACAGATACGCAGTATTTT,CASSSPTDTQYF
TRBV9,many,TRBJ2-1,.,TGTGCCAGCAGCGTAGGCGGGACCTCATACAATGAGCAGTTCTTC,CASSVGGTSYNEQFF
TRBV27,many,TRBJ2-1,TRBD2,TGTGCCAGCAGTTCTCGGCTAGCGGGCTTCTCCTACAATGAGCAGTTCTTC,CASSSRLAGFSYNEQFF
TRBV28,many,TRBJ1-5,.,TGTGCCAGCAGTTTTTCTTACGGAAGCAATCAGCCCCAGCATTTT,CASSFSYGSNQPQHF
TRBV5-1,many,TRBJ2-3,TRBD2,TGCGCCAGCAGCTTGGATAGCGGGAGGGCCTCAGATACGCAGTATTTT,CASSLDSGRASDTQYF
TRBV6-5,.,TRBJ1-2,TRBD1,TGTGCCAGCAGAGGACAGGGGTTGGAGGGCTACACCTTC,CASRGQGLEGYTF
TRBV28,many,TRBJ1-2,.,TGTGCCAGCAGTCTGGAAGGTGGCTACACCTTC,CASSLEGGYTF
TRBV6-2/TRBV6-3,many,TRBJ1-1,.,TGTGCCAGCAGTTACGCCGGGGTATCTGAAGCTTTCTTT,CASSYAGVSEAFF
TRBV27,many,TRBJ1-2,.,TGTGCCAGCAGTTTTTGGGGAAACTATGGCTACACCTTC,CASSFWGNYGYTF
TRBV12-5,.,TRBJ2-5,TRBD2,TGTGCTAGTGGTCTCGGCGGGAGGACCCAGTACTTC,CASGLGGRTQYF
TRBV12-3/TRBV12-4,many,TRBJ2-7,.,TGTGCCAGCAGTTTCTCCGGGACCCCGGGCGTATACTTC,CASSFSGTPGVYF
TRBV27,many,TRBJ1-2,TRBD1,TGTGCCAGCAGTTTCGTTCGGGACAGCTCTTCTCGCTATGGCTACACCTTC,CASSFVRDSSSRYGYTF
TRBV9,.,TRBJ2-1,TRBD2,TGTGCCAGCAGCGTAGTCATAGCGGGAGTGGATGAGCAGTTCTTC,CASSVVIAGVDEQFF
TRBV2,few,TRBJ2-1,TRBD2,TGTGCCAGCAGCACTAGCGGGGGGGCATACAATGAGCAGTTCTTC,CASSTSGGAYNEQFF
TRBV7-9,.,TRBJ2-1,.,TGTGCCGACACGGAACTGAACAATGAGCAGTTCTTC,CADTELNNEQFF
TRBV5-1,many,TRBJ2-6,.,TGCGCCAGCAGCTTGGGACTCAGCTCTGGGGCCAACGTCCTGACTTTC,CASSLGLSSGANVLTF
TRBV20-1,many,TRBJ2-7,TRBD1,TGCAGTGCACGGGACAGGGGTTACGAGCAGTACTTC,CSARDRGYEQYF
TRBV7-9,many,TRBJ2-7,.,TGTGCCAGCAGCCTACTGGACTACGAGCAGTACTTC,CASSLLDYEQYF
TRBV12-5,many,TRBJ2-1,.,TGTGCTAGTGGTTTGGTACGCCCGGGCAATGAGCAGTTCTTC,CASGLVRPGNEQFF
TRBV4-2,many,TRBJ1-4,.,TGTGCCAGCAGCCAAGATAGGCCTGAAAAACTGTTTTTT,CASSQDRPEKLFF
TRBV13,many,TRBJ1-1,.,TGTGCCAGCAGCTTCGCAGAGGGCAGGTACACTGAAGCTTTCTTT,CASSFAEGRYTEAFF
TRBV11-2,many,TRBJ2-2,.,TGTGCCAGCACCTCCCTCCGGCAGGCCGCGAACACCGGGGAGCTGTTTTTT,CASTSLRQAANTGELFF
TRBV28,.,TRBJ2-4,.,TGTGCCAGCAGTTTTGCAGGGGCCAAAAACATTCAGTACTTC,CASSFAGAKNIQYF